Listed below are T cell receptor beta chains from one sample, sequenced in a study of control samples from healthy donors and cancer patients. Profiled with immunoSEQ multiplex PCR; TCRdb holds only in-frame clones, not every one. The table lists some 160,000 clones, just under 95% of them singletons. Sequenced: blood. The receptor source for this set is a middle-aged woman in good health. The CDR3 runs from the conserved cysteine through the conserved F or W. D genes are given only for firm matches. Some rows mark clone size as missing; the rest say once, few, many or name a class of expanded clone.

cdr3_length d_call j_call clone_size v_call cdr3_nt cdr3_aa
15 NA TRBJ1-5 once TRBV7-2 TGTGCCAGCAGCTTAAACAGGGTCAGAGATCAGCCCCAGCATTTT CASSLNRVRDQPQHF
14 TRBD2 TRBJ2-7 NA TRBV19 TGTGCCAGTAGCCTAGGACTAGCGGGAGACGAGCAGTACTTC CASSLGLAGDEQYF
14 NA TRBJ1-1 NA TRBV6-2/TRBV6-3 TGTGCCAGCATCCCATTGAGGAGTCGCACTGAAGCTTTCTTT CASIPLRSRTEAFF
13 NA TRBJ2-2 NA TRBV14 TGTGCCAGCAGCCAACAGGGGTTCGGGGAGCTGTTTTTT CASSQQGFGELFF
16 NA TRBJ1-5 NA TRBV7-8 TGTGCCAGCAGCTTAGGTGGGAGACCGCGCAATCAGCCCCAGCATTTT CASSLGGRPRNQPQHF
17 TRBD2 TRBJ2-1 NA TRBV10-3 TGTGCCATCAAGGGACTAGCGGGGGTAAACTCCTACAATGAGCAGTTCTTC CAIKGLAGVNSYNEQFF
13 NA TRBJ1-4 NA TRBV18 TGTGCCAGCTCGAGTAGGGCGGATGAAAAACTGTTTTTT CASSSRADEKLFF
17 TRBD2 TRBJ2-7 NA TRBV7-2 TGTGCCAGCAGCCCGGAGCCGGGACTACCTCGGGCCTACGAGCAGTACTTC CASSPEPGLPRAYEQYF
13 NA TRBJ1-1 once TRBV10-3 TGTGCCATCACCACGAGAGGGGACACTGAAGCTTTCTTT CAITTRGDTEAFF
16 NA TRBJ1-3 NA TRBV7-3 TGTGCCAGCAGCTTATATCCAGGGAGCTCTGGAAACACCATATATTTT CASSLYPGSSGNTIYF
14 NA TRBJ1-1 NA TRBV5-6 TGTGCCAGCAGCTTTGGAGACAGGAACACTGAAGCTTTCTTT CASSFGDRNTEAFF
15 TRBD1 TRBJ1-2 NA TRBV5-6 TGTGCCAGCAGCCCCGGACAGGCGAAAGGGGCTGGCTACACCTTC CASSPGQAKGAGYTF
14 NA TRBJ2-7 NA TRBV7-3 TGTGCCAGCAGCTTAGGGGTGGGCTCCTACGAGCAGTACTTC CASSLGVGSYEQYF
20 NA TRBJ1-3 NA TRBV4-2 TGTGCCAGCAGCAGGATCGGTTCAACGGGGGGCACCCGCTTTGGAAACACCATATATTTT CASSRIGSTGGTRFGNTIYF
15 NA TRBJ1-5 NA TRBV7-2 TGTGCCAGCAGCTTAGCGGGCCAGGGGAATCAGCCCCAGCATTTT CASSLAGQGNQPQHF
12 NA TRBJ2-2 NA TRBV11-2 TGTGCCAGCAGCTCGCATTCCGGGGAGCTGTTTTTT CASSSHSGELFF
14 NA TRBJ1-1 NA TRBV9 TGTGCCAGCAGCGTAGGGTCGTGGGAGGCTGAAGCTTTCTTT CASSVGSWEAEAFF
18 TRBD1 TRBJ2-6 NA TRBV9 TGTGCCAGCAGCATACGTCCCGGGACAGGGGCCGGGGCCAACGTCCTGACTTTC CASSIRPGTGAGANVLTF
14 NA TRBJ2-7 NA TRBV18 TGTGCCAGCTCACCACGGGGGGCCTCCTACGAGCAGTACTTC CASSPRGASYEQYF
15 TRBD1 TRBJ2-7 once TRBV5-1 TGCGCCAGCTCCCGGGGGGACAGGGGCCTCGGAGAGCAGTACTTC CASSRGDRGLGEQYF
15 NA TRBJ1-2 NA TRBV2 TGTGCCAGCAGTGAGGGACAACTTTTCTCCTATGGCTACACCTTC CASSEGQLFSYGYTF
15 NA TRBJ2-1 NA TRBV9 TGTGCCAGCAGCGCCACTATAAGCTCCTACAATGAGCAGTTCTTC CASSATISSYNEQFF
19 TRBD2 TRBJ2-3 NA TRBV19 TGTGCCAGTAAGCGAAATAGCGGGAGACGCGAAGGGTCCACAGATACGCAGTATTTT CASKRNSGRREGSTDTQYF
12 NA TRBJ2-3 once TRBV11-2 TGTGCCAGCAGCCCCGGGGGCGTGGGGCAGTATTTT CASSPGGVGQYF
14 NA TRBJ1-4 NA TRBV9 TGTGCCAGCAGCCCAAGGACTTTACCCGAAAAACTGTTTTTT CASSPRTLPEKLFF
13 NA TRBJ1-1 NA TRBV2 TGTGCCAGCAGTGAAGGGTGGAACACTGAAGCTTTCTTT CASSEGWNTEAFF
16 NA TRBJ1-3 NA TRBV18 TGTGCCAGCTCACCACTATTGGGTAACTCTGGAAACACCATATATTTT CASSPLLGNSGNTIYF
11 NA TRBJ1-1 NA TRBV7-9 TGTGCCAGCAGACTGAACACTGAAGCTTTCTTT CASRLNTEAFF
13 TRBD1 TRBJ1-1 NA TRBV7-7 TGTGCCAGCAGTCGAGACAGGGCCACTGAAGCTTTCTTT CASSRDRATEAFF
15 TRBD2 TRBJ2-1 NA TRBV6-5 TGTGCCAGCGGAGCCCTAGCGGGAGCCCGCAATGAGCAGTTCTTC CASGALAGARNEQFF
16 TRBD1 TRBJ1-5 NA TRBV27 TGTGCCAGCAGCCGGACCGGACAGGGGAGCAATCAGCCCCAGCATTTT CASSRTGQGSNQPQHF
13 NA TRBJ2-5 NA TRBV7-3 TGTGCCAGCAGCTTAAATGTTCGAGAGACCCAGTACTTC CASSLNVRETQYF
13 TRBD1 TRBJ2-7 NA TRBV27 TGTGCCAGCAGACTGACAGGGGGTTACGAGCAGTACTTC CASRLTGGYEQYF
14 NA TRBJ1-2 NA TRBV6-6 TGTGCCAGCAGTTACTCGCCGTCGGGAGTCGGCTACACCTTC CASSYSPSGVGYTF